This T cell receptor (beta chain) was sequenced during a study of cytomegalovirus exposure and HLA in healthy donors. The study's findings and limits: Associated with cytomegalovirus, according to the listing, were 150 to 200 TCR beta chains.

Comments on this clone: What it binds is unknown.

Here immunoSEQ multiplex PCR was the method, and the copy in TCRdb shows in-frame clones only, minus some. In the table there are 150,000 to 200,000 clones, 70% to 90% of which are singletons. Sequencing used PBMCs. This receptor was obtained from a woman younger than 45 in good health and CMV-seronegative.

Here the CDR3 reads CASSVGDRTTLYGYTF. CDR3 sequence (DNA): TGTGCCAGCAGCGTGGGGGACAGGACGACGCTTTATGGCTACACCTTC. The rearrangement links TRBV9 to TRBJ1-2, with TRBD1 identical over 8 bases. V gave up 2 bases and J gave up 5 bases; unmatched junction bases: 11. CDR3 size: 16 residues. Germline CDR1 is SGDLS and CDR2 is YYNGEE.